The present entry profiles one TCR beta chain with its context. V gave up 8 bases and J gave up 1 base, with 8 bases separating them. The CDR3 spans 13 residues. Germline V gene lookup returns CDR1 WSHSY and CDR2 SAAADI. The sample comes from a study of response to subunit inactivated influenza vaccine. TCRdb fed the RT-PCR reads into MiXCR, producing one record per CDR3 protein. The data contain about 540,000 distinct CDR3 sequences, roughly a quarter of them singletons. This sample also appeared in a second study, on T cells expressing NK-cell markers. Turning to that study: The authors generated TCR beta cDNA through 5'RACE template switching with UMIs.

Material: CD4+ T cells sorted from PBMCs, obtained approximately 13 days after vaccination. This rearrangement joins TRBV10-2 to TRBJ1-4, with unresolved D. This TCR derives from a man aged 50-60 years who received an inactivated influenza vaccine. CDR3: CASSRGTNEKLFF. Written as DNA, the CDR3 is TGCGCCAGCTCTCGGGGAACTAATGAAAAACTGTTTTTT.